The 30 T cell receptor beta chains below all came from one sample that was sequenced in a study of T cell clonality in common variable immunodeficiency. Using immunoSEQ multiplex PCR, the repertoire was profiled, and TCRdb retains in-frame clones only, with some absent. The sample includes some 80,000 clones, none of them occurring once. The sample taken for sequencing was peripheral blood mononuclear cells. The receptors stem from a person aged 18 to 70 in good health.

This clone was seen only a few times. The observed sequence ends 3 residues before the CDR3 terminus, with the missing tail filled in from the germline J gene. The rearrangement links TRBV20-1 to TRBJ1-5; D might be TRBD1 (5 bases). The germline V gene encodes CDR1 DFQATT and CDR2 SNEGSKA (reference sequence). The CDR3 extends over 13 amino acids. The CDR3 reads CSKSGGSNQPQHF. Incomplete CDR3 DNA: TGCAGCAAGTCCGGGGGATCCAATCAGCCC.

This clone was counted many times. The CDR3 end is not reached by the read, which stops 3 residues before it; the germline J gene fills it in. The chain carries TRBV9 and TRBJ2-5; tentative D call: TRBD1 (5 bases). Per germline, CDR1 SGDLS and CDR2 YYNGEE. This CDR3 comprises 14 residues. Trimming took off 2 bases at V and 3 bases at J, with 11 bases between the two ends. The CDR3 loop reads CASSVSQGKETQYF. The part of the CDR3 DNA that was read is TGTGCCAGCAGCGTGTCGCAGGGAAAAGAGACC.

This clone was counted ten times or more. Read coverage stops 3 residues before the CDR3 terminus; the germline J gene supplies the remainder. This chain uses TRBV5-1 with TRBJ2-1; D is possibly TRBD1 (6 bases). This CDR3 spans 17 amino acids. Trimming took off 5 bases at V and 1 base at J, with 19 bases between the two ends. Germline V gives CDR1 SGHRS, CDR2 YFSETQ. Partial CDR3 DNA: TGCGCCAGCAGGGGAACCGGGACATCCTTTTCCTACAATGAG. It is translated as CASRGTGTSFSYNE. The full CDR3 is CASRGTGTSFSYNEQFF.

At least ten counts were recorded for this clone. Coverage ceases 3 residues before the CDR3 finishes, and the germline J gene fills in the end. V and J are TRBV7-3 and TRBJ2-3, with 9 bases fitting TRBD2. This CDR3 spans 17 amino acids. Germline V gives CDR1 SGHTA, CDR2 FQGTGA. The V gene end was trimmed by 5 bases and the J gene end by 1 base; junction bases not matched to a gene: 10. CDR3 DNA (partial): TGTGCCAGCAGCCCCTTTATCGTAGCGGGGGGCACAGATACG. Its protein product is CASSPFIVAGGTDT. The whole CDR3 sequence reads CASSPFIVAGGTDTQYF. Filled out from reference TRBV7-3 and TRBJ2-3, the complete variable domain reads GAGVSQTPSNKVTEKGKYVELRCDPISGHTALYWYRQSLGQGPEFLIYFQGTGAADDSGLPNDRFFAVRPEGSVSTLKIQRTERGDSAVYLCASSPFIVAGGTDTQYFGPGTRLTVL.

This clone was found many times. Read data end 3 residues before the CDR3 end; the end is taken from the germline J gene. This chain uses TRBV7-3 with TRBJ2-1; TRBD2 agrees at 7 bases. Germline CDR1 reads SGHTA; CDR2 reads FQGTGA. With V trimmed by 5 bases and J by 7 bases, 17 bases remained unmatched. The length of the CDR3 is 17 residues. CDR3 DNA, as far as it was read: TGTGCCAGCAGCGCCCGGTCTAGCGGTGCGGTCAGTAATGAG. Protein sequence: CASSARSSGAVSNE. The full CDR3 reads CASSARSSGAVSNEQFF. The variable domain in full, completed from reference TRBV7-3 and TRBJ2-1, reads GAGVSQTPSNKVTEKGKYVELRCDPISGHTALYWYRQSLGQGPEFLIYFQGTGAADDSGLPNDRFFAVRPEGSVSTLKIQRTERGDSAVYLCASSARSSGAVSNEQFFGPGTRLTVL.

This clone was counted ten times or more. CDR3 bases read: TGTGCCAGCAGTGCAGAGGGGGCGCCTAATGAAAAA. This codes for CASSAEGAPNEK. The entire CDR3 protein reads CASSAEGAPNEKLFF. The J gene is TRBJ1-4, the V gene TRBV2, with 7 bases fitting TRBD1. Read sequence stops 3 residues before the CDR3 end, and the germline J gene provides the missing end. J lost 3 bases, V lost 4 bases, and 5 bases had no gene match. Germline-derived CDR1 and CDR2 are SNHLY and FYNNEI. The CDR3 extends over 15 amino acids.

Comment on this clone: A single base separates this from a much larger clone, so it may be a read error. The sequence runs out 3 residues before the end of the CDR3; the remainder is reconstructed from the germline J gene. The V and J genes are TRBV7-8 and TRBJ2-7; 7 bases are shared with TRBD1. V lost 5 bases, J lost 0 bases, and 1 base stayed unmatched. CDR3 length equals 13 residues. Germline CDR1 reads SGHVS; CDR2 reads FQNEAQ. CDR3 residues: CASSRDSSYEQYF. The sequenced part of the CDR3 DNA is TGTGCCAGCAGCCGGGACAGCTCCTACGAG.

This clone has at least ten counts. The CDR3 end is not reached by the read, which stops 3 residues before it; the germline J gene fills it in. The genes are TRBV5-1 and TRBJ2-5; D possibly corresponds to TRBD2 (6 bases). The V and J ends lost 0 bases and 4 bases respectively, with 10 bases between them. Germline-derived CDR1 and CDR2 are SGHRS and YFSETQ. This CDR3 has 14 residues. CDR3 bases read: TGCGCCAGCAGCTTGGGAACTAGCCCAGAGACC. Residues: CASSLGTSPET. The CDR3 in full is CASSLGTSPETQYF.

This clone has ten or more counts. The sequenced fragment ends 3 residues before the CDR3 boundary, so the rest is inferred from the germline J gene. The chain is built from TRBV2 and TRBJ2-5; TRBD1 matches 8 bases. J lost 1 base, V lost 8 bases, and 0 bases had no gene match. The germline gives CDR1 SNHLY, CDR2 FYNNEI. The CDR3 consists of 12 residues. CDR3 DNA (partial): TGTGCCAGCGACAGGGGCCAAGAGACC. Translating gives CASDRGQET. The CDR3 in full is CASDRGQETQYF.

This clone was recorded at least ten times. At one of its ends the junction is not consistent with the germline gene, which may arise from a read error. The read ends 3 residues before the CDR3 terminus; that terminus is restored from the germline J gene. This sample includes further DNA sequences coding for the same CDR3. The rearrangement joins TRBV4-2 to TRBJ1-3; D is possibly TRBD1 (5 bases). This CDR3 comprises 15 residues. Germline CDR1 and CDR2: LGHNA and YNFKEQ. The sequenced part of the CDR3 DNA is TGCGCCAGCAGCCAAGTTGGGGGGGCTGGAAACACC. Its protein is CASSQVGGAGNT. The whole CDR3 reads CASSQVGGAGNTIYF.

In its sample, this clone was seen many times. The part of the CDR3 DNA that was read is TGTGCCAGTAGTTACGGGACACTTGAA. It is translated as CASSYGTLE. The complete CDR3 reads CASSYGTLEAFF. The V and J genes are TRBV19 and TRBJ1-1; D may be TRBD1 (6 bases). The read gets to within 3 residues of the CDR3 end, and the germline J gene fills in the rest. The germline V and J ends were trimmed by 5 bases and 7 bases, with 11 bases remaining between them. The CDR3 is made up of 12 amino acids. Germline values: CDR1 LNHDA, CDR2 SQIVND (reference sequence). The full variable domain, rest sourced from reference TRBV19 and TRBJ1-1, is DGGITQSPKYLFRKEGQNVTLSCEQNLNHDAMYWYRQDPGQGLRLIYYSQIVNDFQKGDIAEGYSVSREKKESFPLTVTSAQKNPTAFYLCASSYGTLEAFFGQGTRLTVV.

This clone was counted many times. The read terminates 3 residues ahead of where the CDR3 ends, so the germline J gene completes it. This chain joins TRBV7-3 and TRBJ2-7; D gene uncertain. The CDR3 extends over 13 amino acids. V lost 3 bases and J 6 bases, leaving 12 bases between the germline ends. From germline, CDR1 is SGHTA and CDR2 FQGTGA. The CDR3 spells CASSLNVQSEQYF. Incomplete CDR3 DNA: TGTGCCAGCAGCTTGAACGTGCAGTCCGAG.

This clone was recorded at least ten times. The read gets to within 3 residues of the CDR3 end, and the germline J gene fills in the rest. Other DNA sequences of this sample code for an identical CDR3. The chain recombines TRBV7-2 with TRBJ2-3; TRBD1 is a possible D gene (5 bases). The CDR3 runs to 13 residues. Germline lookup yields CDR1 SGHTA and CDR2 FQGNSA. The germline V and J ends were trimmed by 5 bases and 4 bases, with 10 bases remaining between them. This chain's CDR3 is CASSPQVPDTQYF. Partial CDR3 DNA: TGTGCCAGCAGCCCACAGGTCCCAGATACG.

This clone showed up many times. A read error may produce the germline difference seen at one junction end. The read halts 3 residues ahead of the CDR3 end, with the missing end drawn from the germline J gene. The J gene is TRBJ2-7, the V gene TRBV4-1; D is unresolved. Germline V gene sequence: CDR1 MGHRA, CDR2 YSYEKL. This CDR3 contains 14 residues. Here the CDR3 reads CTSSQRYYPYEQYF. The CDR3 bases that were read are TGCACCAGCAGCCAACGTTACTACCCCTACGAG.

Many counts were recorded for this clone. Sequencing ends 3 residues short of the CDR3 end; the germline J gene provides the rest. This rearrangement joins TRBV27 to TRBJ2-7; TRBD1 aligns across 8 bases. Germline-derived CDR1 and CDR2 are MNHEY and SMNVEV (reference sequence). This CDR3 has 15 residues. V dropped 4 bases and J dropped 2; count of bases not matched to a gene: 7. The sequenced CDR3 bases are TGTGCCAGCAGTTACTCGACAGGGGCCGCCTACGAG. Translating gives CASSYSTGAAYE. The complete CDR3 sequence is CASSYSTGAAYEQYF.

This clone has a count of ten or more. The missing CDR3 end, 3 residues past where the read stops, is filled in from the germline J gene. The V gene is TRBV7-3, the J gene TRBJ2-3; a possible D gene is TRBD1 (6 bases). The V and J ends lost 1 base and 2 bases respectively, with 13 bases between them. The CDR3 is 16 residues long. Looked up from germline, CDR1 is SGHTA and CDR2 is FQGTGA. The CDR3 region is CASSLNGGQSTDTQYF. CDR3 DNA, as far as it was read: TGTGCCAGCAGCTTAAATGGGGGACAATCCACAGATACG. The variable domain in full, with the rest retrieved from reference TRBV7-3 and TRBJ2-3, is GAGVSQTPSNKVTEKGKYVELRCDPISGHTALYWYRQSLGQGPEFLIYFQGTGAADDSGLPNDRFFAVRPEGSVSTLKIQRTERGDSAVYLCASSLNGGQSTDTQYFGPGTRLTVL.

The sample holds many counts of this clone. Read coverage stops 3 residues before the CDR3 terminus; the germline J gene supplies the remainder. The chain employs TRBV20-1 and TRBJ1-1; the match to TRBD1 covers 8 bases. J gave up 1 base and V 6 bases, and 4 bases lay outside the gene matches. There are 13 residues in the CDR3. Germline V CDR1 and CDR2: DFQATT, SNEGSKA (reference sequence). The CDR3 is CSAPGQANTEAFF. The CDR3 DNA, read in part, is TGCAGTGCGCCGGGACAGGCGAACACTGAA.

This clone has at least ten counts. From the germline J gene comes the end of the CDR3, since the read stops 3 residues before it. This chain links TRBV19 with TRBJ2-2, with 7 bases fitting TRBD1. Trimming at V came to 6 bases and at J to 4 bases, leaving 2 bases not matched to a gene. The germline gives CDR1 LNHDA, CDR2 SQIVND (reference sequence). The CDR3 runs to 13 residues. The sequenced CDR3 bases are TGTGCCAGTAGGACAGGGTCCACCGGGGAG. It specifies CASRTGSTGE. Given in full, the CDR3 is CASRTGSTGELFF.

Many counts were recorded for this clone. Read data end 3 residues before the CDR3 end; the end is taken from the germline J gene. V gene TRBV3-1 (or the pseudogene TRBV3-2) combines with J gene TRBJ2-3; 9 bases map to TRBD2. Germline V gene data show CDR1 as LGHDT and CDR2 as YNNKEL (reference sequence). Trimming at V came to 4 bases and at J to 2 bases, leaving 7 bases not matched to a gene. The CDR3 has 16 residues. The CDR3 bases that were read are TGTGCCAGCAGCCGGCTAGCGGGACCCCTCACAGATACG. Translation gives CASSRLAGPLTDT. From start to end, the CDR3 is CASSRLAGPLTDTQYF.

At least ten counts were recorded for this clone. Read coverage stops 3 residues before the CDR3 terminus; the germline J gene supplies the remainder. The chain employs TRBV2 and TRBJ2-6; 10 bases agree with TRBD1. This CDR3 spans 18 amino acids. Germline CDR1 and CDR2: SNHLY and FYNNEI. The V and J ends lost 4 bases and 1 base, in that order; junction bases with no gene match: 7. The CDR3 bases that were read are TGTGCCAGCAGTGGACGGGACAGGGGTCGTTCTGGGGCCAACGTC. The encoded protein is CASSGRDRGRSGANV. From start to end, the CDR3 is CASSGRDRGRSGANVLTF.

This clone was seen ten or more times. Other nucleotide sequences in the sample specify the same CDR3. The covered CDR3 bases are TGTGCCAGCTCTCGGGGGGAGACC. Translated, it gives CASSRGET. The full CDR3 reads CASSRGETQYF. The chain has TRBV28 and TRBJ2-5; D is perhaps TRBD2 (6 bases). Read coverage stops 3 residues before the CDR3 terminus; the germline J gene supplies the remainder. This CDR3 is built from 11 residues. Germline CDR1 and CDR2: MDHEN and SYDVKM. V lost 8 bases, J lost 5 bases, and 9 bases lay in between.

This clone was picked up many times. CDR3 amino acids: CASRHAGTGPYNEQFF. CDR3 DNA (partial): TGTGCCAGTAGGCACGCCGGGACAGGGCCCTACAATGAG. The V and J genes are TRBV19 and TRBJ2-1, with 9 bases that match TRBD1. The read gets to within 3 residues of the CDR3 end, and the germline J gene fills in the rest. V lost 6 bases to trimming and J lost 2 bases; unmatched junction nucleotides: 8. Germline CDR1 is LNHDA and CDR2 is SQIVND (reference sequence). The CDR3 is 16 amino acids.

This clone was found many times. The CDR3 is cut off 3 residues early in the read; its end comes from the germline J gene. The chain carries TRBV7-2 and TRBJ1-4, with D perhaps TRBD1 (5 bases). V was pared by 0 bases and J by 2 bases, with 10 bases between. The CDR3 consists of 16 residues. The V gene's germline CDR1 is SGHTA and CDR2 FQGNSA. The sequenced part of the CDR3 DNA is TGTGCCAGCAGCTTAGCGTCAGGGCCTACTAATGAAAAA. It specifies CASSLASGPTNEK. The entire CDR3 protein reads CASSLASGPTNEKLFF.

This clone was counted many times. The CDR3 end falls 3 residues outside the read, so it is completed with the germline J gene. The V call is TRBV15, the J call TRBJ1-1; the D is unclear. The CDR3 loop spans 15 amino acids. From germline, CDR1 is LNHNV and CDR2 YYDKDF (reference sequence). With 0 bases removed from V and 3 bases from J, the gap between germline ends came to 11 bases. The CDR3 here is CATSRDPSQDTEAFF. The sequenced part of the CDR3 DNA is TGTGCCACCAGCAGAGACCCCAGTCAGGACACTGAA.

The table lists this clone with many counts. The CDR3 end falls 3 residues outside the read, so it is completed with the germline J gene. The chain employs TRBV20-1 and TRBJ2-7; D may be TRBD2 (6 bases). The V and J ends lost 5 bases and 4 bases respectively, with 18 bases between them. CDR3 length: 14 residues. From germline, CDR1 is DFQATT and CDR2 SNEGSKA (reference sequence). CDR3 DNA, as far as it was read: TGCAGTGCTCCCTCTTATCGCGGGGTATACGAG. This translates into CSAPSYRGVYE. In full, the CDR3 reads CSAPSYRGVYEQYF.

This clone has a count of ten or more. The CDR3 DNA, read in part, is TGTGCCAGCAGTTACTCGGTGGCTTTTCTTACCCCATCG. It specifies CASSYSVAFLTPS. In full, the CDR3 is CASSYSVAFLTPSQYF. This chain uses TRBV6-2 or TRBV6-3 with TRBJ2-3; D is unclear. Read coverage stops 3 residues before the CDR3 terminus; the germline J gene supplies the remainder. CDR1 is MNHEY and CDR2 is SVGEGT in the germline V gene. This CDR3 comprises 16 residues.

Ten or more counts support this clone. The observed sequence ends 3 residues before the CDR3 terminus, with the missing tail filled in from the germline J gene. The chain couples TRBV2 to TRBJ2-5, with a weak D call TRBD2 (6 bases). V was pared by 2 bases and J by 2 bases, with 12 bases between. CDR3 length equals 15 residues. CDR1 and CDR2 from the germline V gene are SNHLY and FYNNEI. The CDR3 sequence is CASSELRDSQETQYF. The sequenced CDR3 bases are TGTGCCAGCAGTGAACTCCGGGACTCTCAAGAGACC. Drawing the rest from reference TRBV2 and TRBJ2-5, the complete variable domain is EPEVTQTPSHQVTQMGQEVILRCVPISNHLYFYWYRQILGQKVEFLVSFYNNEISEKSEIFDDQFSVERPDGSNFTLKIRSTKLEDSAMYFCASSELRDSQETQYFGPGTRLLVL.

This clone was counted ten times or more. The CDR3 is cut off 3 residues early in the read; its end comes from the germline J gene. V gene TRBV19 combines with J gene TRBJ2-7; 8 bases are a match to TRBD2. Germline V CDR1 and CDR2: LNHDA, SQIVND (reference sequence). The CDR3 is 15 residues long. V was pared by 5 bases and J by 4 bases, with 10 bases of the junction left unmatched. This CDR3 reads CASSSSGLAGYEQYF. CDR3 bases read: TGTGCCAGTAGTTCGAGCGGGCTAGCGGGTTACGAG.

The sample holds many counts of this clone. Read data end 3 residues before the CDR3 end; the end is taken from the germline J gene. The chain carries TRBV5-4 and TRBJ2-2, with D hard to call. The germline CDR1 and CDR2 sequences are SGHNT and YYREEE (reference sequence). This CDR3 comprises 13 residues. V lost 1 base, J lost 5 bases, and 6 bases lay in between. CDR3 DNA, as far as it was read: TGTGCCAGCAGCTTGTTCGGGACCGGGGAG. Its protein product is CASSLFGTGE. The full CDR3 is CASSLFGTGELFF.

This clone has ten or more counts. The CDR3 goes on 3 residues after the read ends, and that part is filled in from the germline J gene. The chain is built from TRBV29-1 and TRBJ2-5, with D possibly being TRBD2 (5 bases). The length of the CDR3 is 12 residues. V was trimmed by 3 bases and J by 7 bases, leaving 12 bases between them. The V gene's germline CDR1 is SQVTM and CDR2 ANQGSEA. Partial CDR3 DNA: TGCAGCGTTGACGGACTCCTGTGGACC. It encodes CSVDGLLWT. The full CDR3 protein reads CSVDGLLWTQYF. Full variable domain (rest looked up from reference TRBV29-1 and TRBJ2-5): SAVISQKPSRDICQRGTSLTIQCQVDSQVTMMFWYRQQPGQSLTLIATANQGSEATYESGFVIDKFPISRPNLTFSTLTVSNMSPEDSSIYLCSVDGLLWTQYFGPGTRLLVL.